These 2 T cell receptor beta chains originate from one sample sequenced in a study of blood T cell repertoires in COVID-19. Sequencing used immunoSEQ multiplex PCR; TCRdb keeps in-frame clones, though not all of them. The table records about 50,000 clones, around 85% of them present only once. Specimen: peripheral blood. Receptors were obtained from a man in his 60s with acute or convalescent COVID-19.

Here the CDR3 DNA reads TGTGCCTCTGCGACAGGGCTAGTTGCAGATACGCAGTATTTT. This sequence encodes CASATGLVADTQYF. The chain recombines TRBV30 with TRBJ2-3, with 7 bases lining up with TRBD1. In germline, CDR1 is GTSNPN, CDR2 SVGIG (reference sequence). This CDR3 spans 14 amino acids. J was trimmed by 4 bases and V by 7 bases; bases with no gene match: 11.

The chain combines TRBV14 with TRBJ2-3; 7 nucleotides agree with TRBD2. The CDR3 consists of 13 residues. Losses at the gene ends were 3 bases for V and 6 bases for J; bases not matched to a gene: 3. CDR1 and CDR2 from the germline V gene are SGHDN and FVKESK. The CDR3 sequence is CASSQAGADTQYF. CDR3 DNA: TGTGCCAGCAGCCAGGCGGGAGCTGATACGCAGTATTTT.